This T cell receptor (beta chain) was observed in a study of T-cell reconstitution after alpha-beta-depleted transplantation in children. Unique molecular identifiers tagged the TCRbeta library. TCRdb re-derived calls from the PCR reads in MiXCR, one entry per CDR3 protein. The sample carries 250,000 to 400,000 distinct CDR3 sequences, approximately 23% recorded once. The germline V and J ends were trimmed by 4 bases and 5 bases, with 8 bases remaining between them. There are 12 residues in the CDR3. The germline CDR1 and CDR2 sequences are MNHEY and SVGAGI. This chain links TRBV6-5 with TRBJ2-5, with D maybe TRBD1 (5 bases). The origin of this receptor is a male patient aged 10 to 17 who had a stem cell transplant for acute lymphoblastic leukemia, so the T cells may come from the graft donor. This specimen consisted of PBMCs, mostly from graft donor cells, obtained 180 days after TCRalphabeta/CD19-depleted stem cell transplant. DNA of the CDR3: TGTGCCAGCAGTTGGGGCATGGAGACCCAGTACTTC. This codes for CASSWGMETQYF.